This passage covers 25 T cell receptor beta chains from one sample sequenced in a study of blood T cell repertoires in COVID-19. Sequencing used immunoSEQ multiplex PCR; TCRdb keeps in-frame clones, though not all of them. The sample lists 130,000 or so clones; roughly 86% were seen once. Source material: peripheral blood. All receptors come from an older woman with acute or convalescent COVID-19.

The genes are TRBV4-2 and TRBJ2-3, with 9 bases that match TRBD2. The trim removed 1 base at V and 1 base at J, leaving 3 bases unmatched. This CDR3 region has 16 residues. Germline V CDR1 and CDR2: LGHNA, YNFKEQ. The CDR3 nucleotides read TGTGCCAGCAGCCAAGTTGGCGGGGGGGGCACAGATACGCAGTATTTT. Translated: CASSQVGGGGTDTQYF.

The CDR3 nucleotides are TGTGCCAGCAGCTTAGACCCGGGGAGGAACACTGAAGCTTTCTTT. It specifies CASSLDPGRNTEAFF. The rearrangement links TRBV7-9 to TRBJ1-1, with D unresolved. Trimming pared 1 base from V and 1 base from J, leaving 10 bases between. This CDR3 has 15 residues. Germline CDR1 reads SEHNR; CDR2 reads FQNEAQ (reference sequence).

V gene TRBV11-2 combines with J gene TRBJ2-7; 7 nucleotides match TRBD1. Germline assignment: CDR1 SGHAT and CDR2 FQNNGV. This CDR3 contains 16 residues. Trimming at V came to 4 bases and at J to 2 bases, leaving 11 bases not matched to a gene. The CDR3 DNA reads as TGTGCCAGCAGCTCTGGCCGGGACAGAGTTACCTACGAGCAGTACTTC. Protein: CASSSGRDRVTYEQYF.

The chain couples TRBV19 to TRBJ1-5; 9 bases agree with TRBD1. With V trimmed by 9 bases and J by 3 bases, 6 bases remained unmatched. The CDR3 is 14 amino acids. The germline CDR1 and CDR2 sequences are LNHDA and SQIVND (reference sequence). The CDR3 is CASQGQGINQPQHF. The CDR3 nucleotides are TGTGCCAGCCAGGGACAGGGTATCAATCAGCCCCAGCATTTT.

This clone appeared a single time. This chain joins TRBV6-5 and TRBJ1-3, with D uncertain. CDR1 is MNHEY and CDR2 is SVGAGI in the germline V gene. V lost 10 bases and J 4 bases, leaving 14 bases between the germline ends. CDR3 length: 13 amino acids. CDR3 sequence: CATSLVLGNTIYF. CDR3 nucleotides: TGTGCCACCTCCCTTGTATTAGGAAACACCATATATTTT.

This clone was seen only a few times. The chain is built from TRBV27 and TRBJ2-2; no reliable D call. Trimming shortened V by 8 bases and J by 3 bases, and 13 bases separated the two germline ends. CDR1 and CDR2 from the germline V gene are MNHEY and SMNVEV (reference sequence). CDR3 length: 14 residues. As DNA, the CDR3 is TGTGCCAGCCGCGGCACCTGGGACACCGGGGAGCTGTTTTTT. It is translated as CASRGTWDTGELFF.

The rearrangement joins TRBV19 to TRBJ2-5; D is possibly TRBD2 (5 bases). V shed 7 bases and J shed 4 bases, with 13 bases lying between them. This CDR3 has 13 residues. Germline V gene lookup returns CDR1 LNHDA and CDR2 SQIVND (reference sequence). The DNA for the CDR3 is TGTGCCAGTAACCCACTAGACGGAGAGACCCAGTACTTC. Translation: CASNPLDGETQYF.

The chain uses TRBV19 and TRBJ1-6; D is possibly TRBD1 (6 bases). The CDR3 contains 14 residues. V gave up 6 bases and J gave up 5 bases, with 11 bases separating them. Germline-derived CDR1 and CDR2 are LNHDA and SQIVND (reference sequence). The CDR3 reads CASREQGHNSPLHF. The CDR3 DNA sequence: TGTGCCAGTAGAGAACAGGGTCATAATTCACCCCTCCACTTT.

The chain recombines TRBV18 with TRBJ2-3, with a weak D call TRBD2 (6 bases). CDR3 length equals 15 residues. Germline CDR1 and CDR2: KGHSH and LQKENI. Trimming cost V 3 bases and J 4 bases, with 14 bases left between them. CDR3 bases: TGTGCCAGCTCACCGTCTGGGGGGAGTCCAGATACGCAGTATTTT. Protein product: CASSPSGGSPDTQYF.

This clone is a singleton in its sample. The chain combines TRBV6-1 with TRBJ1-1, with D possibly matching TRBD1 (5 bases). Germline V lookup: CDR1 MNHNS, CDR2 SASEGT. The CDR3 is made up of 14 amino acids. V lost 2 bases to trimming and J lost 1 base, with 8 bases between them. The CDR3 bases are TGTGCCAGCAGTGAAATGGGGCAGAACACTGAAGCTTTCTTT. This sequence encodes CASSEMGQNTEAFF.

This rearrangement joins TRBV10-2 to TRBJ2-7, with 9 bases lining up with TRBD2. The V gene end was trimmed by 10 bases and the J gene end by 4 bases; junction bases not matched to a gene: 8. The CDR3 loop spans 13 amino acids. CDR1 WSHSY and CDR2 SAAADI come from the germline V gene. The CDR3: CAIGRGGGYEQYF. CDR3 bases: TGCGCCATAGGGCGGGGGGGCGGATACGAGCAGTACTTC.

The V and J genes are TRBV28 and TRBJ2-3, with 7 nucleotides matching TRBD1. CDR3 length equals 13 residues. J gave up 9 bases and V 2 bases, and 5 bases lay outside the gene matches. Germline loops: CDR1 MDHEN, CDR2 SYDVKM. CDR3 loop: CASSLPTRGTQYF. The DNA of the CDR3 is TGTGCCAGCAGTTTACCCACCAGGGGGACGCAGTATTTT.

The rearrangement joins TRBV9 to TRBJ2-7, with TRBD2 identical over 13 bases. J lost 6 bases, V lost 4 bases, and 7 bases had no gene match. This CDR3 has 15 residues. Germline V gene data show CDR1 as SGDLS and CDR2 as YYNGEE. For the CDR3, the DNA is TGTGCCAGCAGCATACTAGCGGGGGGGCCCGCCGAGCAGTACTTC. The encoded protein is CASSILAGGPAEQYF. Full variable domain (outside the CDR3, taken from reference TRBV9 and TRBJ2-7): DSGVTQTPKHLITATGQRVTLRCSPRSGDLSVYWYQQSLDQGLQFLIQYYNGEERAKGNILERFSAQQFPDLHSELNLSSLELGDSALYFCASSILAGGPAEQYFGPGTRLTVT.

Written as DNA, the CDR3 is TGTGCCATTGGGCGGGGATCTGGAAACACCATATATTTT. This sequence encodes CAIGRGSGNTIYF. This chain joins TRBV2 and TRBJ1-3, with no clear D. V was cut by 10 bases and J by 1 base, with 11 bases left in between. The CDR3 covers 13 residues. CDR1 and CDR2 (germline): SNHLY, FYNNEI.

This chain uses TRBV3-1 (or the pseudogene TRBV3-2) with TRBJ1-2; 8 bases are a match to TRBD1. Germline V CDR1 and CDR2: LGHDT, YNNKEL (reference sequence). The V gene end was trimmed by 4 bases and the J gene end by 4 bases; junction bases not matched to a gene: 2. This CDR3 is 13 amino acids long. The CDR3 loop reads CASSPDRAYGYTF. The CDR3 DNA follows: TGTGCCAGCAGCCCGGACAGGGCCTATGGCTACACCTTC.

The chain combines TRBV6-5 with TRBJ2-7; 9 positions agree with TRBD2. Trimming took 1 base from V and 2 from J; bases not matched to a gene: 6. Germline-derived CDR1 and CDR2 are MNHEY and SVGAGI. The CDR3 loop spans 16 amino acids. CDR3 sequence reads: CASSYFSGGPPYEQYF. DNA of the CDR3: TGTGCCAGCAGTTACTTCAGCGGGGGGCCACCCTACGAGCAGTACTTC.

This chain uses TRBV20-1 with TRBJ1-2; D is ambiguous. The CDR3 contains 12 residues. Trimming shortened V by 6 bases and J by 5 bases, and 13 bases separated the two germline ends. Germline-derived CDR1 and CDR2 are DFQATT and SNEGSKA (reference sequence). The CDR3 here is CSASGKEYGYTF. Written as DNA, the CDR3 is TGCAGTGCCAGTGGGAAGGAGTATGGCTACACCTTC.

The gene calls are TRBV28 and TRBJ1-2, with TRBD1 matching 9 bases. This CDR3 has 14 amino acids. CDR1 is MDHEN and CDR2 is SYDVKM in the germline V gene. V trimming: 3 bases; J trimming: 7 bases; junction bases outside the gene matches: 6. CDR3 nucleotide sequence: TGTGCCAGCAGTTTCGGGACAGGGCAGATTGGCTACACCTTC. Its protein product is CASSFGTGQIGYTF.

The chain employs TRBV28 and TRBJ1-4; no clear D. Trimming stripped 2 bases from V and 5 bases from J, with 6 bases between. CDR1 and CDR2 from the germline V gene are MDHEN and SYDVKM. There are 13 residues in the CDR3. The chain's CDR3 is CASSLEWNEKLFF. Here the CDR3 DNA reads TGTGCCAGCAGTTTAGAGTGGAATGAAAAACTGTTTTTT.

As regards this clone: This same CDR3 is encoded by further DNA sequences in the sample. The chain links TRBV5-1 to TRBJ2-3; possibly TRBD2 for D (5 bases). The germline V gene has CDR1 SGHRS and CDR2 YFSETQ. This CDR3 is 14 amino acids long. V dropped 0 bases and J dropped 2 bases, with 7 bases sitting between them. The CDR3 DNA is TGCGCCAGCAGCTTGGGAGGGCTCACAGATACGCAGTATTTT. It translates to CASSLGGLTDTQYF.

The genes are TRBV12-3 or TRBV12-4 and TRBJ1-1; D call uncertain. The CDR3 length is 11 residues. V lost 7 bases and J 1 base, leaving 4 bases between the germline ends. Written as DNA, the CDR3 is TGTGCCAGCACTTGGAACACTGAAGCTTTCTTT. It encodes CASTWNTEAFF.

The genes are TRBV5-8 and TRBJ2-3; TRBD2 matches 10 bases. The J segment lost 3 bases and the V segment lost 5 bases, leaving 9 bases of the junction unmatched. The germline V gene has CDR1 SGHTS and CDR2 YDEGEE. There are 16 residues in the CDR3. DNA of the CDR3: TGTGCCAGCAGTCTGAGCGGGGGGGCCTTTACAGATACGCAGTATTTT. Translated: CASSLSGGAFTDTQYF.

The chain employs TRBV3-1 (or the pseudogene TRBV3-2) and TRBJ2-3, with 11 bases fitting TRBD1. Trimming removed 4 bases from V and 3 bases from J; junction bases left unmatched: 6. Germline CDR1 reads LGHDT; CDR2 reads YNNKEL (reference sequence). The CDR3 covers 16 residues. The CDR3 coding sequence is TGTGCCAGCAGCCTGCCGGGACAGGGGGTGACAGATACGCAGTATTTT. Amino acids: CASSLPGQGVTDTQYF.

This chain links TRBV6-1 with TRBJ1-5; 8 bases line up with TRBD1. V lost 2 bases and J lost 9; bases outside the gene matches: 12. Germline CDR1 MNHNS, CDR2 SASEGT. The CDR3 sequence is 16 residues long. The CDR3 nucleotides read TGTGCCAGCAGTGAAAGGCCCAGGGGGCCACCTTGGCCCCAGCATTTT. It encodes CASSERPRGPPWPQHF.

The CDR3, as DNA: TGTGCCAGTAGGACAGACCATATGAACACTGAAGCTTTCTTT. Its translation: CASRTDHMNTEAFF. This rearrangement joins TRBV19 to TRBJ1-1; D might be TRBD1 (5 bases). Trimming pared 6 bases from V and 0 bases from J, leaving 11 bases between. Germline CDR1 and CDR2: LNHDA and SQIVND (reference sequence). This CDR3 has 14 residues. Supplemented by reference TRBV19 and TRBJ1-1, the full variable domain reads DGGITQSPKYLFRKEGQNVTLSCEQNLNHDAMYWYRQDPGQGLRLIYYSQIVNDFQKGDIAEGYSVSREKKESFPLTVTSAQKNPTAFYLCASRTDHMNTEAFFGQGTRLTVV.